This T cell receptor beta chain was captured by sequencing in a study of T cells after yellow fever vaccination. Looking at the study overall: Preparation of the low-cell-number fractions used SMART-Seq v4 Ultra Low Input.

As regards this clonotype: What it binds is not known.

TCRdb recomputed calls from the 5' RACE reads with MiXCR, one row per CDR3 protein. The sample shows under 400,000 distinct CDR3 sequences, 9.5% to 13% of them seen only once. The study's findings and limits: Although most clonotypes did not, a small share appeared in both CD4 and CD8 compartments. From the bulk population, abundant clonotypes could contaminate and appear within FACS-sorted repertoires.

The CDR3 spans 14 residues. Germline CDR1 and CDR2: DFQATT and SNEGSKA (reference sequence). V shed 1 base and J shed 2 bases, with 11 bases lying between them. The rearrangement joins TRBV20-1 to TRBJ1-1; no clear D. The material was PBMCs, obtained on the day of the first yellow fever vaccination. This TCR was recovered from a man aged 18 to 35 who received the YFV17D yellow fever vaccine. CDR3 residues: CSARAPHQNTEAFF. The CDR3 DNA follows: TGCAGTGCTAGAGCCCCCCACCAAAACACTGAAGCTTTCTTT.